Below are 3 T cell receptor beta chains sequenced from a single sample in a study of cytomegalovirus exposure and HLA in healthy donors. The PCR employed 60 Vbeta primers together with 13 Jbeta primers. The method was immunoSEQ multiplex PCR; TCRdb's version includes in-frame clones alone and lacks a portion of them. The table lists 100,000 to 150,000 clones. Material: PBMCs. All receptors come from a man aged 18 to 35 in good health and CMV-seronegative.

The V gene is TRBV19, the J gene TRBJ1-1, with D possibly TRBD1 on 5 matching bases. This CDR3 region has 14 residues. Looked up from germline, CDR1 is LNHDA and CDR2 is SQIVND (reference sequence). Trimming pared 2 bases from V and 7 bases from J, leaving 14 bases between. CDR3 sequence: CASSIKRTRHEAFF. CDR3 in DNA: TGTGCCAGTAGTATAAAAAGGACAAGACATGAAGCTTTCTTT.

The chain has TRBV9 and TRBJ2-2; D is undetermined. CDR1 is SGDLS, CDR2 YYNGEE, per germline. V dropped 4 bases and J dropped 5 bases, with 9 bases sitting between them. The CDR3 contains 13 residues. DNA for the CDR3: TGTGCCAGCAGCCAATTTTTGACCGGGGAGCTGTTTTTT. It specifies CASSQFLTGELFF.

This rearrangement joins TRBV7-9 to TRBJ2-1; TRBD1 aligns across 7 bases. CDR3 length: 12 residues. The J segment lost 10 bases and the V segment lost 5 bases, leaving 5 bases of the junction unmatched. CDR1 and CDR2 (germline): SEHNR, FQNEAQ (reference sequence). CDR3 sequence reads: CASSETGWEQFF. CDR3 DNA sequence: TGTGCCAGCAGCGAGACAGGGTGGGAGCAGTTCTTC.